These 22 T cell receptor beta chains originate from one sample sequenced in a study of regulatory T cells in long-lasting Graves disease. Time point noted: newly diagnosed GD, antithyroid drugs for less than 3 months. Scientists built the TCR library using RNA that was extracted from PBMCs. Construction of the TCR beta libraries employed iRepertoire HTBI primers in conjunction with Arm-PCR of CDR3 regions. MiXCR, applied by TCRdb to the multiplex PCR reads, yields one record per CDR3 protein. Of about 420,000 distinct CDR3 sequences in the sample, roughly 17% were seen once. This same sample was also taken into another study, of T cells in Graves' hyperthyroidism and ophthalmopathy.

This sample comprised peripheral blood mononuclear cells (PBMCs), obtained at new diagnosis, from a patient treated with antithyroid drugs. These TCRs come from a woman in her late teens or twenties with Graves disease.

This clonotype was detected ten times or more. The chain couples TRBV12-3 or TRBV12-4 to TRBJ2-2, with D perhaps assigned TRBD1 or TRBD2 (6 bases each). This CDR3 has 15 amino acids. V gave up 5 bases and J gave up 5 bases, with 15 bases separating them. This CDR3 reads CASSEQGRGTGELFF. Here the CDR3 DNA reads TGTGCCAGCAGTGAACAGGGACGGGGGACCGGGGAGCTGTTTTTT.

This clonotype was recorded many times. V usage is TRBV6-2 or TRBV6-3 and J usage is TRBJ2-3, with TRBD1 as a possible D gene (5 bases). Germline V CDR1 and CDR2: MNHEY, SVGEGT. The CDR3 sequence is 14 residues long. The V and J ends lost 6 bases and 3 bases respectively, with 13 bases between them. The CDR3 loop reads CASRWGQRTDTQYF. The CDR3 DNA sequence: TGTGCCAGCAGGTGGGGCCAACGGACAGATACGCAGTATTTT.

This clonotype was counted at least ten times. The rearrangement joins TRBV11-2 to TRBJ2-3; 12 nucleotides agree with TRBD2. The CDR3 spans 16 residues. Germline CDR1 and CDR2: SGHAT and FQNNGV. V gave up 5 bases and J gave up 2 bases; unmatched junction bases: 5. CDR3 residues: CASSRTSGMFTDTQYF. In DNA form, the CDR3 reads TGTGCCAGCAGCCGGACTAGCGGGATGTTCACAGATACGCAGTATTTT.

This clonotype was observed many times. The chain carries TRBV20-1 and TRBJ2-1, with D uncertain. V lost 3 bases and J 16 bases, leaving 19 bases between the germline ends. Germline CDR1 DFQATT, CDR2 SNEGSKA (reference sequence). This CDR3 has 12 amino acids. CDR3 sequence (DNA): TGCAGTGCTAGTCAGCACGAGGCCGCCCTTTTCTTC. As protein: CSASQHEAALFF.

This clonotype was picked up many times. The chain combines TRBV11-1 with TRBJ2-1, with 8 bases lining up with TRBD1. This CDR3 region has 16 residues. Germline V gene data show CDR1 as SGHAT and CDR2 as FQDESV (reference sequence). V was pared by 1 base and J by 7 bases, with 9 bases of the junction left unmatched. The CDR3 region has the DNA TGTGCCAGCAGCTTAGTTCCCAGGGGGCGCGTGAATGAGCAGTTCTTC. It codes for CASSLVPRGRVNEQFF.

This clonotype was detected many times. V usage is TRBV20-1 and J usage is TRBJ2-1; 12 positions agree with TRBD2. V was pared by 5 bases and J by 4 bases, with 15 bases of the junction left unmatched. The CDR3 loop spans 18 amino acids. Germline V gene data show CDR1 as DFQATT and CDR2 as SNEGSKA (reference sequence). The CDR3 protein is CSALSLAGGTPLYNEQFF. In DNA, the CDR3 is TGCAGTGCTCTTTCGCTAGCGGGAGGGACACCGCTATACAATGAGCAGTTCTTC.

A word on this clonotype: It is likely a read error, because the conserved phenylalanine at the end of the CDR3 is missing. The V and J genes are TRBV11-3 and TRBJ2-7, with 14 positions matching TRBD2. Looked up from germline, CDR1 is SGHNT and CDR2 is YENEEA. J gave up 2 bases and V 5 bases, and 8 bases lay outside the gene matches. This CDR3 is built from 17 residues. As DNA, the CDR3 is TGTGCCAGCAGCCCCGGGACTAGCGGGAGAAATCCCTACGAGCAGTACCTC. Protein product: CASSPGTSGRNPYEQYL.

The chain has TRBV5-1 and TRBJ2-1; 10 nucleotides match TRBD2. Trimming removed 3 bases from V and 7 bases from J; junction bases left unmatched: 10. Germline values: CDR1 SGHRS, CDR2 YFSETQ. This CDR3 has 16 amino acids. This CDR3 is CASSSALAGVRNEQFF. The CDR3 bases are TGCGCCAGCAGCTCCGCTCTAGCGGGAGTTCGGAATGAGCAGTTCTTC.

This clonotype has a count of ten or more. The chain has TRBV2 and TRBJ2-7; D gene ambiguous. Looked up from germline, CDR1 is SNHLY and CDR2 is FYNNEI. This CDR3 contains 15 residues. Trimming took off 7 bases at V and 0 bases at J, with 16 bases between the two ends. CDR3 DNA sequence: TGTGCCAGCACCCCGGTGGACGGTTCCTCCTACGAGCAGTACTTC. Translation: CASTPVDGSSYEQYF.

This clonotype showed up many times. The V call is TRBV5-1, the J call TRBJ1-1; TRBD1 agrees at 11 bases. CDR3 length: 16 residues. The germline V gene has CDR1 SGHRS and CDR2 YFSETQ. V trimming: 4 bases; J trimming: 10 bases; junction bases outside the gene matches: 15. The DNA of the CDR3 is TGCGCCAGCAGCAACGGACAGGGGGCAATAAGTGGGGCAGCTTTCTTT. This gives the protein CASSNGQGAISGAAFF. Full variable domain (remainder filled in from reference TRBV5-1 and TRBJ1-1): KAGVTQTPRYLIKTRGQQVTLSCSPISGHRSVSWYQQTPGQGLQFLFEYFSETQRNKGNFPGRFSGRQFSNSRSEMNVSTLELGDSALYLCASSNGQGAISGAAFFGQGTRLTVV.

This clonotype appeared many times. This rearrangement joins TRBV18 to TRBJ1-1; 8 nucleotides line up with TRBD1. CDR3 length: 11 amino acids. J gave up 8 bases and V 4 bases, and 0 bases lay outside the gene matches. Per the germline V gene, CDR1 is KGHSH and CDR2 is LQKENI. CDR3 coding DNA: TGTGCCAGCTCACGGGACAGGGAAGCTTTCTTT. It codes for CASSRDREAFF.

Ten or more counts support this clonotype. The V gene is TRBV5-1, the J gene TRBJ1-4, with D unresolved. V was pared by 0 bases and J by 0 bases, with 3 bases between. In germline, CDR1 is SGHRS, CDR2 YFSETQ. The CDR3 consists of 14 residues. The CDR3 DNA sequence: TGCGCCAGCAGCTTGGAGCCAACTAATGAAAAACTGTTTTTT. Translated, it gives CASSLEPTNEKLFF.

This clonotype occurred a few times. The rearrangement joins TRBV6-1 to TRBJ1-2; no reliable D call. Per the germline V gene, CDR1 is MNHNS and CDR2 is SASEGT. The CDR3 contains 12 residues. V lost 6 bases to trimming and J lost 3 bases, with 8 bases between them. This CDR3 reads CASRTSDYGYTF. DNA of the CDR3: TGTGCCAGCAGAACATCAGACTATGGCTACACCTTC.

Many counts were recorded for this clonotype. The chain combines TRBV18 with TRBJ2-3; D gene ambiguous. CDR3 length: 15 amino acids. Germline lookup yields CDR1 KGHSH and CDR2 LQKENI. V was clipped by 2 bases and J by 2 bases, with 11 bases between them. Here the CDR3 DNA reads TGTGCCAGCTCACCAAATGGGTTACCCACAGATACGCAGTATTTT. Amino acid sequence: CASSPNGLPTDTQYF.

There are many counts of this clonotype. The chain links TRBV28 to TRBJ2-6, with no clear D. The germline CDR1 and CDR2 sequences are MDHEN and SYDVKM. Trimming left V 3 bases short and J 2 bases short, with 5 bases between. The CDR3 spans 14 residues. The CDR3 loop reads CASSFLAGANVLTF. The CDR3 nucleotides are TGTGCCAGCAGTTTTTTGGCTGGGGCCAACGTCCTGACTTTC.

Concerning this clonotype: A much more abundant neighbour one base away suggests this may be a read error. The CDR3 region is CASSVVAGGLADTQYF. For the CDR3, the DNA is TGTGCCAGCAGCGTGGTCGCGGGAGGTCTGGCAGATACGCAGTATTTT. The genes are TRBV11-2 and TRBJ2-3, with 8 bases aligning to TRBD2. Germline CDR1 is SGHAT and CDR2 is FQNNGV. The junction had 11 bases not matched to a gene; V was cut back by 5 bases and J by 4 bases. CDR3 size: 16 residues. The complete variable domain, with remaining parts taken from reference TRBV11-2 and TRBJ2-3, reads EAGVAQSPRYKIIEKRQSVAFWCNPISGHATLYWYQQILGQGPKLLIQFQNNGVVDDSQLPKDRFSAERLKGVDSTLKIQPAKLEDSAVYLCASSVVAGGLADTQYFGPGTRLTVL.

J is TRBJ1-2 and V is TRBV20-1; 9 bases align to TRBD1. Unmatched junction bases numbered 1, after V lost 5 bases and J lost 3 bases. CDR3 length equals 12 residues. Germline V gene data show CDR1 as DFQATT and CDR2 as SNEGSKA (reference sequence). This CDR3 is CSARQGDYGYTF. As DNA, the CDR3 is TGCAGTGCTCGACAGGGGGACTATGGCTACACCTTC.

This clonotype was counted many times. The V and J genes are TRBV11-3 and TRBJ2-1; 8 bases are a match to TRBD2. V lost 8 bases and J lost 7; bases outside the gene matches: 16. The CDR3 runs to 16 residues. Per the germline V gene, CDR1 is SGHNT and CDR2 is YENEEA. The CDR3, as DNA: TGTGCCAGCCGATTCACTAGCGGTCGACTAATGAATGAGCAGTTCTTC. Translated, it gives CASRFTSGRLMNEQFF.

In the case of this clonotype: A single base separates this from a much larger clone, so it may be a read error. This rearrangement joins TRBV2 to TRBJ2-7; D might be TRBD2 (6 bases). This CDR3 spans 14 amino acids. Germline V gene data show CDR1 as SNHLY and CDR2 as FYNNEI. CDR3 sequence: CASSHRETAYGQYF. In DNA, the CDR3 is TGTGCCAGCAGTCACCGGGAGACAGCCTACGGGCAGTACTTC.

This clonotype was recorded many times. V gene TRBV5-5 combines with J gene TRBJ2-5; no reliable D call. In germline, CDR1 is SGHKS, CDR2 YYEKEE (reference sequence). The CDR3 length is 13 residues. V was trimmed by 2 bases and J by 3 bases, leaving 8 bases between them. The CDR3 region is CASSFIKEETQYF. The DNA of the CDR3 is TGTGCCAGCAGCTTTATCAAAGAAGAGACCCAGTACTTC.

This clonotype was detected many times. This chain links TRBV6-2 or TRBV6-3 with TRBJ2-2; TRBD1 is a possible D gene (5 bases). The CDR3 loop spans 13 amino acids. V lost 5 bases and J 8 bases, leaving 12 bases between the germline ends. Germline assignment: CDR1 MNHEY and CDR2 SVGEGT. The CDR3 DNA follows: TGTGCCAGCAGTCCTCAGGGTGGAGGGGAGCTGTTTTTT. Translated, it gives CASSPQGGGELFF.

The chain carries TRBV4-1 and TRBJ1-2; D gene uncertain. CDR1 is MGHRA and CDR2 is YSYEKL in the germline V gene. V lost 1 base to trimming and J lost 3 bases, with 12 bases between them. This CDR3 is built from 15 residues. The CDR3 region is CASSQVSEGDYGYTF. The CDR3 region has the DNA TGCGCCAGCAGCCAAGTGTCAGAGGGTGACTATGGCTACACCTTC.